These 5 T cell receptor beta chains share one sample of origin, sequenced in a study of T-cell memory formation after mild COVID-19 (dated by TCRdb to 2020 to 2023). The library was obtained by 5' RACE. Sequenced on an Illumina NovaSeq 6000. Clones were called with MiXCR by TCRdb after fastp trimmed the public reads at Q25, and only in-frame beta chains were retained. Every entry covers one CDR3 protein and lists the most common genes and DNA from its rows. Across this sample there are more than 120,000 distinct CDR3 sequences, with around 5.8% seen only once. The top ten hold around 1.9% of the sample. Sequencing input: PBMCs or a T cell subset sorted from them (not recorded which). The receptor set was obtained from an adult woman who had mild COVID-19 (a few samples of this study predate the infection). The sample titles of this study are shuffled in the database, so cell type and time point are left out; the donor was told from shared clones.

The table lists this clonotype with a few counts. The chain links TRBV12-3 or TRBV12-4 to TRBJ1-2, with no clear D. Trimming cost V 10 bases and J 3 bases, with 12 bases left between them. There are 12 residues in the CDR3. The chain's CDR3 is CAMTLGDYGYTF. In nucleotides, the CDR3 is TGTGCCATGACTTTAGGTGACTATGGCTACACCTTC.

In its sample, this clonotype was seen many times. V gene TRBV7-8 combines with J gene TRBJ1-1; D is perhaps TRBD1 (5 bases). This CDR3 region has 14 residues. CDR1 is SGHVS, CDR2 FQNEAQ, per germline. V was clipped by 1 base and J by 6 bases, with 12 bases between them. The CDR3 DNA reads TGTGCCAGCAGCTTAGTTCAGGGTCGGGCTGAAGCTTTCTTT. Protein sequence: CASSLVQGRAEAFF. The whole variable domain, filled in from reference TRBV7-8 and TRBJ1-1, reads GAGVSQSPRYKVAKRGQDVALRCDPISGHVSLFWYQQALGQGPEFLTYFQNEAQLDKSGLPSDRFFAERPEGSVSTLKIQRTQQEDSAVYLCASSLVQGRAEAFFGQGTRLTVV.

This clonotype was observed at least ten times. The chain carries TRBV20-1 and TRBJ2-1; unclear D gene. There are 14 residues in the CDR3. V lost 6 bases, J lost 9 bases, and 21 bases lay in between. The germline V gene encodes CDR1 DFQATT and CDR2 SNEGSKA (reference sequence). DNA of the CDR3: TGCAGTGCAGTCAAGGTAGCTCTCTCGAGTGAGCAGTTCTTC. It encodes CSAVKVALSSEQFF.

This clonotype was counted between two and nine times. The rearrangement uses TRBV29-1 and TRBJ2-6; the D call may be TRBD1 or TRBD2 (5 bases each). The CDR3 extends over 13 amino acids. Germline V gene lookup returns CDR1 SQVTM and CDR2 ANQGSEA. V was pared by 4 bases and J by 2 bases, with 6 bases between. The CDR3 region is CSVVGAGANVLTF. CDR3 DNA sequence: TGCAGCGTTGTGGGGGCTGGGGCCAACGTCCTGACTTTC.

The table lists this clonotype with many counts. The rearrangement joins TRBV4-2 to TRBJ1-1; tentative D call: TRBD1 (5 bases). CDR3 size: 16 residues. CDR1 and CDR2 (germline): LGHNA, YNFKEQ. Trimming cost V 0 bases and J 1 base, with 12 bases left between them. The CDR3, as DNA: TGTGCCAGCAGCCAAGATCCCAGGGTTACGAACACTGAAGCTTTCTTT. Protein sequence: CASSQDPRVTNTEAFF.